Presented here are 20 T cell receptor beta chains from one specimen sequenced in a study of T cells in Graves' hyperthyroidism and ophthalmopathy. Amplification of TCR beta CDR3 regions used RNA as the template. TCR CDR3 underwent first-round RT-PCR with the HTBI primer set. TCRdb reprocessed the multiplex PCR reads via MiXCR and lists one record per CDR3 protein. The table includes roughly 640,000 distinct CDR3 sequences, 15% to 20% detected once. Sequencing was done on a sample of blood. The receptors derive from a woman aged 40-49 years with Graves' ophthalmopathy.

The CDR3 spells CASSRTPGQGTGELFF. In DNA form, the CDR3 reads TGTGCCAGCAGCCGAACCCCGGGACAGGGGACCGGGGAGCTGTTTTTT. The gene calls are TRBV7-3 and TRBJ2-2, with 10 bases fitting TRBD1. Per the germline V gene, CDR1 is SGHTA and CDR2 is FQGTGA. The V segment lost 5 bases and the J segment 5 bases; nucleotides outside the gene matches: 8. This CDR3 region has 16 residues.

The chain combines TRBV19 with TRBJ1-2; D is unclear. Per germline, CDR1 LNHDA and CDR2 SQIVND (reference sequence). The CDR3 sequence is 11 residues long. V was trimmed by 4 bases and J by 5 bases, leaving 5 bases between them. The CDR3 here is CASSNSYGYTF. As DNA, the CDR3 is TGTGCCAGTAGTAACTCTTATGGCTACACCTTC.

This clonotype occurred a few times. The CDR3 loop is CASSDPGLAVSYNEQFF. Here the CDR3 DNA reads TGTGCCAGCAGCGATCCGGGACTAGCGGTCTCCTACAATGAGCAGTTCTTC. The chain links TRBV6-1 to TRBJ2-1, with TRBD2 matching 11 bases. The CDR3 is 17 residues long. J gave up 0 bases and V 6 bases, and 7 bases lay outside the gene matches. Per the germline V gene, CDR1 is MNHNS and CDR2 is SASEGT.

This clonotype was recorded many times. The chain joins TRBV6-1 to TRBJ1-6; D is undetermined. The length of the CDR3 is 12 residues. Trimming took off 6 bases at V and 8 bases at J, with 8 bases between the two ends. Germline V CDR1 and CDR2: MNHNS, SASEGT. CDR3 loop: CASSFNDSPLHF. As DNA, the CDR3 is TGTGCCAGCAGCTTTAATGATTCACCCCTCCACTTT.

The chain uses TRBV29-1 and TRBJ1-1; D not certain. Germline CDR1 is SQVTM and CDR2 is ANQGSEA. CDR3 length: 11 amino acids. The CDR3, as DNA: TGCATCCCCGGTATGAACACTGAAGCTTTCTTT. Amino acid sequence: CIPGMNTEAFF. Complete variable domain (other parts from reference TRBV29-1 and TRBJ1-1): SAVISQKPSRDICQRGTSLTIQCQVDSQVTMMFWYRQQPGQSLTLIATANQGSEATYESGFVIDKFPISRPNLTFSTLTVSNMSPEDSSIYLCIPGMNTEAFFGQGTRLTVV.

At least ten counts were recorded for this clonotype. This rearrangement joins TRBV20-1 to TRBJ2-7; tentatively, D is TRBD1 or TRBD2 (6 bases each). V was shortened by 6 bases and J by 4 bases, with 22 bases between the two germline ends. This CDR3 contains 15 residues. Per germline, CDR1 DFQATT and CDR2 SNEGSKA (reference sequence). The CDR3 nucleotides read TGCAGTGCCAGGAGGGTGGACAGCCTCAGGTACGAGCAGTACTTC. It yields the protein CSARRVDSLRYEQYF.

This clonotype was counted ten times or more. This chain joins TRBV7-3 and TRBJ2-5, with D perhaps TRBD2 (5 bases). V lost 1 base, J lost 5 bases, and 11 bases lay in between. Germline assignment: CDR1 SGHTA and CDR2 FQGTGA. CDR3 length: 14 residues. In DNA, the CDR3 is TGTGCCAGCAGCTTAAACCCGGGAAGGGAGACCCAGTACTTC. This translates into CASSLNPGRETQYF.

In this sample, this clonotype turned up many times. The rearrangement uses TRBV7-9 and TRBJ2-3, with D maybe TRBD1 (6 bases). This CDR3 is built from 17 residues. V was shortened by 0 bases and J by 0 bases, with 13 bases between the two germline ends. Germline assignment: CDR1 SEHNR and CDR2 FQNEAQ (reference sequence). CDR3 nucleotide sequence: TGTGCCAGCAGCTTAGCGGTCCAGGACAGAAGCACAGATACGCAGTATTTT. This encodes CASSLAVQDRSTDTQYF.

There are many counts of this clonotype. V and J are TRBV12-3 or TRBV12-4 and TRBJ1-4; possible D gene TRBD1, 5 bases. Trimming removed 5 bases from V and 5 bases from J, with 15 bases in between. The CDR3 extends over 15 amino acids. The CDR3 DNA reads TGTGCCAGCAGTGGTGAGGGGATGGGGAATGAAAAACTGTTTTTT. The encoded protein is CASSGEGMGNEKLFF.

The table lists this clonotype with many counts. The rearrangement uses TRBV6-1 and TRBJ1-1; perhaps TRBD1 as D (6 bases). V shed 6 bases and J shed 1 base, with 12 bases lying between them. Germline CDR1 MNHNS, CDR2 SASEGT. CDR3 length: 14 residues. This CDR3 reads CASSHRARNTEAFF. In DNA, the CDR3 is TGTGCCAGCAGCCACAGGGCGAGGAACACTGAAGCTTTCTTT.

In this sample, this clonotype turned up a few times. Here the CDR3 reads CASSDGAAPGELFF. CDR3 coding DNA: TGCGCCAGCAGTGATGGGGCGGCCCCCGGGGAGCTGTTTTTT. This chain links TRBV10-1 with TRBJ2-2; D might be TRBD1 (5 bases). The ends were cut back, 3 bases at V and 6 bases at J, with 11 bases in the middle. The CDR3 runs 14 residues. In germline, CDR1 is WNHNN, CDR2 SYGVQD (reference sequence).

This clonotype was observed at least ten times. This chain links TRBV5-1 with TRBJ2-1, with D unresolved. Trimming took off 4 bases at V and 2 bases at J, with 4 bases between the two ends. The CDR3 extends over 12 amino acids. The germline gives CDR1 SGHRS, CDR2 YFSETQ. The CDR3 nucleotides read TGCGCCAGCAGCGTGGCCTACAATGAGCAGTTCTTC. This sequence encodes CASSVAYNEQFF.

This clonotype was observed a few times. The chain recombines TRBV6-1 with TRBJ2-1; D may be TRBD1 (6 bases). V gave up 7 bases and J gave up 8 bases, with 18 bases separating them. The CDR3 spans 14 residues. Germline CDR1 reads MNHNS; CDR2 reads SASEGT. The CDR3 DNA reads TGTGCCAGCACCCCAGGGCGCCCAGGGGATGAGCAGTTCTTC. It specifies CASTPGRPGDEQFF.

In this sample, this clonotype turned up a few times. The chain combines TRBV12-3 or TRBV12-4 with TRBJ2-5; 8 nucleotides match TRBD1. Trimming removed 3 bases from V and 3 bases from J; junction bases left unmatched: 3. The CDR3 consists of 14 residues. CDR3 sequence: CASSFRDRKETQYF. CDR3 in DNA: TGTGCCAGCAGTTTCCGGGACAGGAAAGAGACCCAGTACTTC.

J is TRBJ2-4 and V is TRBV30; maybe TRBD1 (6 bases). Germline-derived CDR1 and CDR2 are GTSNPN and SVGIG (reference sequence). This CDR3 contains 13 residues. Trimming pared 5 bases from V and 0 bases from J, leaving 8 bases between. In DNA, the CDR3 is TGTGCCTGGGGGGGCGAAGCCAAAAACATTCAGTACTTC. Amino acid sequence: CAWGGEAKNIQYF.

A note on this clonotype: A much larger clone differs from this one at a single base, so this may be a read error. The chain is built from TRBV7-9 and TRBJ2-3; 11 bases line up with TRBD2. This CDR3 spans 18 amino acids. Unmatched junction bases numbered 9, after V lost 1 base and J lost 3 bases. Germline CDR1 is SEHNR and CDR2 is FQNEAQ (reference sequence). CDR3 sequence reads: CASSLGSGRAGGTDTQYF. The CDR3 region has the DNA TGTGCCAGCAGCTTAGGTAGCGGGAGGGCCGGGGGTACAGATACGCAGTATTTT. Together with reference TRBV7-9 and TRBJ2-3, the CDR3 gives the full variable domain: DTGVSQNPRHKITKRGQNVTFRCDPISEHNRLYWYRQTLGQGPEFLTYFQNEAQLEKSRLLSDRFSAERPKGSFSTLEIQRTEQGDSAMYLCASSLGSGRAGGTDTQYFGPGTRLTVL.

This chain connects TRBV15 to TRBJ1-2; weak D call: TRBD1 (5 bases). CDR3 length: 13 amino acids. Trimming took off 0 bases at V and 6 bases at J, with 8 bases between the two ends. Germline V lookup: CDR1 LNHNV, CDR2 YYDKDF (reference sequence). CDR3 bases: TGTGCCACCAGCAGAGACCAGGGCCATGGCTACACCTTC. The encoded protein is CATSRDQGHGYTF.

Regarding this clonotype: This may stem from a read error, because a much larger clone lies one nucleotide away. The chain couples TRBV27 to TRBJ2-1, with 7 nucleotides matching TRBD2. There are 15 residues in the CDR3. Germline CDR1 and CDR2: MNHEY and SMNVEV (reference sequence). After removal of 6 bases from V and 7 bases from J, the junction contained 12 bases not matched to a gene. The CDR3 nucleotides read TGTGCCAGCAGCTCTCTAGCGGAAGTCCGGAATGAGCAGTTCTTC. Translation: CASSSLAEVRNEQFF.

This clonotype was observed at least ten times. This sequence joins TRBV3-1 and TRBJ2-5, with 7 bases fitting TRBD1. There are 15 residues in the CDR3. CDR1 and CDR2 (germline): LGHDT, YNNKEL (reference sequence). The V segment lost 1 base and the J segment 5 bases; nucleotides outside the gene matches: 7. In DNA, the CDR3 is TGTGCCAGCAGCCAAGGAACGACAGGGTGGGAGACCCAGTACTTC. Protein product: CASSQGTTGWETQYF.

In this sample, this clonotype turned up once. V gene TRBV19 combines with J gene TRBJ1-5, with D possibly matching TRBD1 (6 bases). V dropped 2 bases and J dropped 2 bases, with 10 bases sitting between them. Looked up from germline, CDR1 is LNHDA and CDR2 is SQIVND (reference sequence). The CDR3 contains 15 residues. CDR3 coding DNA: TGTGCCAGTAGTATACACTCAGGGGGCAATCAGCCCCAGCATTTT. This encodes CASSIHSGGNQPQHF. Full variable domain (outside the CDR3, taken from reference TRBV19 and TRBJ1-5): DGGITQSPKYLFRKEGQNVTLSCEQNLNHDAMYWYRQDPGQGLRLIYYSQIVNDFQKGDIAEGYSVSREKKESFPLTVTSAQKNPTAFYLCASSIHSGGNQPQHFGDGTRLSIL.